The 30 T cell receptor beta chains reported below all come from one sample, sequenced in a study of blood T cell repertoires in COVID-19 (dated by TCRdb to 2020 to 2022). Library preparation was by the immunoSEQ multiplex PCR assay. The source is immuneACCESS, and TCRdb retained only in-frame sequences with V and J called. Part of the clones is not carried over; for the studies checked, unresolved V genes explain less than half of this, and the remainder is unexplained. This sample is represented by roughly 60,000 clones; roughly four fifths of them were singletons. The ten largest clones add up to over 5.5% of the sample. Material: peripheral blood. The source is a human donor in a cohort sampled during active or convalescent COVID-19.

This clone was observed a handful of times. The rearrangement uses TRBV7-9 and TRBJ1-6, with TRBD1 matching over 9 bases. Germline values: CDR1 SEHNR, CDR2 FQNEAQ (reference sequence). After removal of 6 bases from V and 10 bases from J, the junction contained 13 bases not matched to a gene. The CDR3 spans 16 residues. CDR3 amino acids: CASSTGTGTNRSPLHF. DNA for the CDR3: TGTGCCAGCAGTACCGGGACAGGGACGAATAGATCACCCCTCCACTTT.

About this clone: This CDR3 is also generated by other DNA sequences in the sample. The chain employs TRBV19 and TRBJ1-5; D gene uncertain. V was cut by 1 base and J by 5 bases, with 6 bases left in between. The CDR3 runs 13 residues. CDR1 is LNHDA and CDR2 is SQIVND in the germline V gene (reference sequence). CDR3 region: CASSIAGDQPQHF. The DNA for the CDR3 is TGTGCCAGTAGTATAGCGGGAGATCAGCCCCAGCATTTT.

The chain links TRBV7-9 to TRBJ1-6, with 9 bases aligning to TRBD1. Germline CDR1 reads SEHNR; CDR2 reads FQNEAQ (reference sequence). After removal of 4 bases from V and 7 bases from J, the junction contained 5 bases not matched to a gene. The CDR3 is 15 amino acids. CDR3 nucleotide sequence: TGTGCCAGCAGCTCAAGACAGGGGGGAAATTCACCCCTCCACTTT. The encoded protein is CASSSRQGGNSPLHF.

The CDR3 region has the DNA TGTGCCAGCAGTGCCACGGGGGGCCGGGGCTACACCTTC. Encoded protein: CASSATGGRGYTF. This chain uses TRBV6-4 with TRBJ1-2; TRBD1 might be the D (6 bases). Germline-derived CDR1 and CDR2 are MRHNA and SNTAGT. V was trimmed by 4 bases and J by 8 bases, leaving 14 bases between them. CDR3 size: 13 residues.

The V and J genes are TRBV6-5 and TRBJ1-5, with 9 positions matching TRBD1. The V and J ends lost 6 bases and 7 bases, in that order; junction bases with no gene match: 10. This CDR3 is built from 15 residues. Germline-derived CDR1 and CDR2 are MNHEY and SVGAGI. The DNA for the CDR3 is TGTGCCAGCAGCCGGACAGGGACAGGGAGCCAGCCCCAGCATTTT. Translating it yields CASSRTGTGSQPQHF.

J is TRBJ2-1 and V is TRBV6-2 or TRBV6-3; TRBD2 aligns across 12 bases. V was clipped by 5 bases and J by 7 bases; unmatched bases: 9. CDR1 is MNHEY, CDR2 SVGEGT, per germline. The length of the CDR3 is 16 residues. The CDR3 spells CASSLAGGAAGNEQFF. In nucleotides, the CDR3 is TGTGCCAGCAGTCTAGCGGGGGGGGCAGCGGGAAATGAGCAGTTCTTC.

Only a few counts were recorded for this clone. The chain joins TRBV12-3 or TRBV12-4 to TRBJ1-1, with 9 bases matching TRBD1. The V and J ends lost 0 bases and 11 bases, in that order; junction bases with no gene match: 4. CDR3 size: 13 residues. The CDR3 DNA is TGTGCCAGCAGTTTAGCCGGGACAGGGATGGCTTTCTTT. This codes for CASSLAGTGMAFF.

The CDR3 DNA is TGTGCCTGGAGTCCAGGGGATGGTCAGCCCCAGCATTTT. Translation gives CAWSPGDGQPQHF. The V and J genes are TRBV30 and TRBJ1-5; a weak D match, TRBD1 (6 bases). In germline, CDR1 is GTSNPN, CDR2 SVGIG (reference sequence). The CDR3 runs 13 residues. V lost 2 bases and J lost 6, with 11 bases in between.

The J gene is TRBJ2-7, the V gene TRBV19; possible D gene TRBD2, 7 bases. The CDR3 runs 15 residues. Germline V CDR1 and CDR2: LNHDA, SQIVND (reference sequence). V was trimmed by 10 bases and J by 2 bases, leaving 21 bases between them. The CDR3: CATLPGAGGPYEQYF. The CDR3 DNA follows: TGTGCCACCCTCCCCGGGGCCGGGGGGCCCTACGAGCAGTACTTC.

This clone showed up just once. The chain links TRBV5-1 to TRBJ2-5; 8 nucleotides match TRBD1. After removal of 5 bases from V and 5 bases from J, the junction contained 2 bases not matched to a gene. CDR1 is SGHRS, CDR2 YFSETQ, per germline. This CDR3 is built from 12 residues. The DNA of the CDR3 is TGCGCCAGCAGTGGACAGGGTGAGACCCAGTACTTC. It encodes CASSGQGETQYF.

This clone was seen only a few times. The chain carries TRBV27 and TRBJ1-2; 9 bases map to TRBD1. Germline CDR1 is MNHEY and CDR2 is SMNVEV (reference sequence). This CDR3 region has 14 residues. The J segment lost 4 bases and the V segment lost 6 bases, leaving 6 bases of the junction unmatched. CDR3 in amino acids: CASSSGTGTYGYTF. CDR3 sequence (DNA): TGTGCCAGCAGCTCCGGGACAGGGACCTATGGCTACACCTTC.

The CDR3 loop is CASSQPPETEQYF. For the CDR3, the DNA is TGTGCCAGCAGCCAACCTCCAGAAACAGAGCAGTACTTC. The chain couples TRBV4-2 to TRBJ2-7; D remains unclear. V shed 2 bases and J shed 7 bases, with 12 bases lying between them. CDR3 size: 13 residues. The V gene's germline CDR1 is LGHNA and CDR2 YNFKEQ.

This clone was detected only a few times. In DNA form, the CDR3 reads TGTGCCAGCAGCTCCTACGACAGGGCGGCGGGCTACACCTTC. Amino acids: CASSSYDRAAGYTF. V usage is TRBV7-2 and J usage is TRBJ1-2; 7 nucleotides agree with TRBD1. CDR1 and CDR2 from the germline V gene are SGHTA and FQGNSA. The CDR3 length is 14 residues. The trim removed 4 bases at V and 8 bases at J, leaving 10 bases unmatched.

The chain has TRBV7-8 and TRBJ1-1, with 9 bases matching TRBD1. V was clipped by 3 bases and J by 5 bases; unmatched bases: 10. There are 16 residues in the CDR3. CDR1 is SGHVS and CDR2 is FQNEAQ in the germline V gene. The CDR3 sequence: CASSFGQGTFRTEAFF. Written as DNA, the CDR3 is TGTGCCAGCAGCTTCGGACAGGGGACCTTTAGGACTGAAGCTTTCTTT.

This clone was seen a few times. The rearrangement links TRBV18 to TRBJ2-5; TRBD1 is a possible D gene (6 bases). Germline values: CDR1 KGHSH, CDR2 LQKENI. Trimming shortened V by 3 bases and J by 4 bases, and 12 bases separated the two germline ends. The CDR3 has 14 amino acids. CDR3 in amino acids: CASSPGRGTETQYF. In DNA form, the CDR3 reads TGTGCCAGCTCACCGGGCAGGGGAACAGAGACCCAGTACTTC.

The chain is built from TRBV15 and TRBJ1-1; D might be TRBD1 (5 bases). CDR3 length: 13 residues. V lost 1 base and J lost 4, with 7 bases in between. The germline CDR1 and CDR2 sequences are LNHNV and YYDKDF (reference sequence). The CDR3 spells CATSRGGGTEAFF. DNA of the CDR3: TGTGCCACCAGCAGAGGGGGGGGCACTGAAGCTTTCTTT.

The chain joins TRBV23-1 to TRBJ1-1, with 7 bases identical to TRBD1. TRBV23-1 is an open reading frame, and its role is uncertain. V lost 0 bases to trimming and J lost 0 bases; unmatched junction nucleotides: 10. There are 18 residues in the CDR3. Written as DNA, the CDR3 is TGCGCCAGCAGTCAATCTGAGTGCCAGGGGGTACTGAACACTGAAGCTTTCTTT. Its protein product is CASSQSECQGVLNTEAFF.

The chain links TRBV5-1 to TRBJ2-2, with D unresolved. Trimming shortened V by 1 base and J by 1 base, and 8 bases separated the two germline ends. Germline lookup yields CDR1 SGHRS and CDR2 YFSETQ. CDR3 size: 15 residues. The DNA for the CDR3 is TGCGCCAGCAGCTTGCCGGAGAAGAACACCGGGGAGCTGTTTTTT. Translated: CASSLPEKNTGELFF.

The gene calls are TRBV11-2 and TRBJ2-2, with D possibly matching TRBD1 (6 bases). In germline, CDR1 is SGHAT, CDR2 FQNNGV. Trimming took off 10 bases at V and 0 bases at J, with 15 bases between the two ends. The CDR3 has 15 residues. Written as DNA, the CDR3 is TGTGCCACCAAGAAATACAGGGCGAACACCGGGGAGCTGTTTTTT. As protein: CATKKYRANTGELFF.

The CDR3 reads CAISGGGTEAFF. CDR3 nucleotides: TGTGCCATCAGTGGAGGGGGCACTGAAGCTTTCTTT. The V gene is TRBV10-3, the J gene TRBJ1-1; D possibly corresponds to TRBD1 (6 bases). V was pared by 4 bases and J by 4 bases, with 7 bases between. Germline V gives CDR1 ENHRY, CDR2 SYGVKD. This CDR3 is 12 amino acids long.

The chain uses TRBV6-4 and TRBJ1-5, with D hard to call. The CDR3 runs 13 residues. Trimming stripped 6 bases from V and 0 bases from J, with 6 bases between. The germline V gene has CDR1 MRHNA and CDR2 SNTAGT. DNA of the CDR3: TGTGCCAGCAGCCCTAATAGCAATCAGCCCCAGCATTTT. This translates into CASSPNSNQPQHF.

The rearrangement links TRBV18 to TRBJ2-5; TRBD1 matches at 8 bases. This CDR3 comprises 16 residues. With V trimmed by 0 bases and J by 5 bases, 8 bases remained unmatched. Per germline, CDR1 KGHSH and CDR2 LQKENI. CDR3 sequence: CASSPPETGAGETQYF. As DNA, the CDR3 is TGTGCCAGCTCACCACCGGAGACAGGGGCAGGGGAGACCCAGTACTTC.

The CDR3 DNA reads TGTGCCAGCAGCCGAGAACAGGGGGGACGGACTGAAGCTTTCTTT. It yields the protein CASSREQGGRTEAFF. The chain carries TRBV7-8 and TRBJ1-1; 8 bases fit TRBD1. Germline lookup yields CDR1 SGHVS and CDR2 FQNEAQ. V shed 5 bases and J 5 bases; nucleotides not matched to a gene: 10. This CDR3 region has 15 residues.

V and J are TRBV10-1 and TRBJ1-2, with D maybe TRBD1 (6 bases). Trimming cost V 7 bases and J 5 bases, with 20 bases left between them. Per germline, CDR1 WNHNN and CDR2 SYGVQD (reference sequence). The CDR3 spans 15 residues. CDR3 DNA sequence: TGCGCCAGCATTCACAGGGCAGGGTCACATTATGGCTACACCTTC. Its protein product is CASIHRAGSHYGYTF.

The rearrangement links TRBV19 to TRBJ1-1, with a tentative D call TRBD1 (6 bases). CDR1 LNHDA and CDR2 SQIVND come from the germline V gene (reference sequence). The CDR3 covers 14 residues. Trimming pared 7 bases from V and 7 bases from J, leaving 19 bases between. The CDR3 spells CASTVDRLNLEAFF. CDR3 nucleotides: TGTGCCAGTACCGTGGACAGACTGAATCTTGAAGCTTTCTTT.

The chain joins TRBV9 to TRBJ2-2; 9 bases line up with TRBD2. The CDR3 has 13 residues. Germline V gives CDR1 SGDLS, CDR2 YYNGEE. The V gene end was trimmed by 4 bases and the J gene end by 6 bases; junction bases not matched to a gene: 1. CDR3: CASSRGGAGELFF. The CDR3 DNA is TGTGCCAGCAGCCGCGGGGGGGCCGGGGAGCTGTTTTTT. The whole variable domain, remainder taken from reference TRBV9 and TRBJ2-2, is DSGVTQTPKHLITATGQRVTLRCSPRSGDLSVYWYQQSLDQGLQFLIQYYNGEERAKGNILERFSAQQFPDLHSELNLSSLELGDSALYFCASSRGGAGELFFGEGSRLTVL.

This chain uses TRBV13 with TRBJ2-1; the D gene is possibly TRBD2 (5 bases). V was cut by 5 bases and J by 7 bases, with 21 bases left in between. From germline, CDR1 is PRHDT and CDR2 FYEKMQ (reference sequence). CDR3 length equals 16 residues. In DNA form, the CDR3 reads TGTGCCAGCAGCCGGAGGTACCAGACCCGGACTAATGAGCAGTTCTTC. It translates to CASSRRYQTRTNEQFF.

The rearrangement links TRBV7-3 to TRBJ2-3, with D possibly TRBD2 on 6 matching bases. Germline assignment: CDR1 SGHTA and CDR2 FQGTGA. CDR3 length: 17 residues. Between the trimmed V and J ends, which lost 0 bases and 1 base, there was a span of 14 bases. CDR3 sequence reads: CASSLTGAGLRTDTQYF. The CDR3 DNA reads TGTGCCAGCAGCTTAACGGGTGCAGGACTACGCACAGATACGCAGTATTTT.

This rearrangement joins TRBV19 to TRBJ2-7; TRBD2 aligns across 7 bases. Germline V lookup: CDR1 LNHDA, CDR2 SQIVND (reference sequence). This CDR3 spans 14 amino acids. J gave up 3 bases and V 3 bases, and 5 bases lay outside the gene matches. The CDR3 loop reads CASSILGGGYEQYF. CDR3 bases: TGTGCCAGTAGTATTCTGGGCGGGGGCTACGAGCAGTACTTC.

In this sample, this clone turned up a few times. The chain has TRBV7-2 and TRBJ2-3, with 7 bases aligning to TRBD2. CDR1 is SGHTA, CDR2 FQGNSA, per germline. J gave up 3 bases and V 5 bases, and 14 bases lay outside the gene matches. There are 17 residues in the CDR3. The CDR3 is CASSPRAFSGLTDTQYF. The DNA of the CDR3 is TGTGCCAGCAGCCCCCGGGCGTTTAGCGGGCTAACAGATACGCAGTATTTT.